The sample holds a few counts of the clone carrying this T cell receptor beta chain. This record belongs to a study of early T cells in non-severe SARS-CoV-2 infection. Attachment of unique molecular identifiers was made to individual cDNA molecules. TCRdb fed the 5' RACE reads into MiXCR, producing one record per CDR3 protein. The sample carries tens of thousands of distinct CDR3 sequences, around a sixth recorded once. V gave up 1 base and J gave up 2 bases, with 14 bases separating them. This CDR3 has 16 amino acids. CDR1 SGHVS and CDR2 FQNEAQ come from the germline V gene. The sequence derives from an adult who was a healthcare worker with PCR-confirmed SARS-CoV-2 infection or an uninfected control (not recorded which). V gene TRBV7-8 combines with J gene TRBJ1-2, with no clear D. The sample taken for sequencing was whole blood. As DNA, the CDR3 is TGTGCCAGCAGCTTAGTTATTTCTGTGGGAAACTATGGCTACACCTTC. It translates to CASSLVISVGNYGYTF.